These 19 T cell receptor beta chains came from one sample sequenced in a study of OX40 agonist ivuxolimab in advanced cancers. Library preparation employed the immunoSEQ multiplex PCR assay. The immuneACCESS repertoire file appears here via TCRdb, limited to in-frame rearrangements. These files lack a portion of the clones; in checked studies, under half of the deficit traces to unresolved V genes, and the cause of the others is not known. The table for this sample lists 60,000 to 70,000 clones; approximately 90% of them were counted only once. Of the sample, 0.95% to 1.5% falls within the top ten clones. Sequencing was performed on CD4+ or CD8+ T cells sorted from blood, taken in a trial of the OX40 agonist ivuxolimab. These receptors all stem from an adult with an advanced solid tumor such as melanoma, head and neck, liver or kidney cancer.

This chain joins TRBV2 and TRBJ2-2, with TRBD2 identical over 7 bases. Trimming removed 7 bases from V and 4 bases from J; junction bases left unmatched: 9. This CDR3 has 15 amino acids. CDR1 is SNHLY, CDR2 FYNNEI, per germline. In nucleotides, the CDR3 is TGTGCCAGCACGGCGACTAGCCCTGTCACCGGGGAGCTGTTTTTT. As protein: CASTATSPVTGELFF.

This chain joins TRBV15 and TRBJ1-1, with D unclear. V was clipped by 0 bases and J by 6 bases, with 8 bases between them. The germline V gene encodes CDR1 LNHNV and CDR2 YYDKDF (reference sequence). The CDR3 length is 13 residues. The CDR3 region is CATSRDRQSEAFF. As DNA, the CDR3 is TGTGCCACCAGCAGAGATCGCCAGTCTGAAGCTTTCTTT.

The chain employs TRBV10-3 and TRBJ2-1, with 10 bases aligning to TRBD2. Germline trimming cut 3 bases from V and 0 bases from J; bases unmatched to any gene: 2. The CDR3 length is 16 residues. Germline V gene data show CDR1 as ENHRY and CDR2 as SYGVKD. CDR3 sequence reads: CAISELAGSSYNEQFF. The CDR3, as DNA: TGTGCCATCAGTGAACTAGCGGGGAGCTCCTACAATGAGCAGTTCTTC.

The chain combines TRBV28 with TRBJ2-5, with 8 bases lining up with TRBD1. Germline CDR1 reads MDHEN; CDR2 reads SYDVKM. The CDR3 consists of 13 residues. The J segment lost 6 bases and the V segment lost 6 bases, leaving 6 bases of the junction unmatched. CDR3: CASSPGQGKTQYF. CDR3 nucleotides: TGTGCCAGCAGCCCCGGACAGGGAAAGACCCAGTACTTC.

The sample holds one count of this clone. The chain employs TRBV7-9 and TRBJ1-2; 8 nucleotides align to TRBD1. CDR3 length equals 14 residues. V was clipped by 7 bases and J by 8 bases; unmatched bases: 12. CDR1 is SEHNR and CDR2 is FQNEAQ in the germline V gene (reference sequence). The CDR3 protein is CASTNLQGARGYTF. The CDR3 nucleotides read TGTGCCAGCACCAACCTCCAGGGGGCGCGGGGCTACACCTTC. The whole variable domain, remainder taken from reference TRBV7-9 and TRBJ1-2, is DTGVSQNPRHKITKRGQNVTFRCDPISEHNRLYWYRQTLGQGPEFLTYFQNEAQLEKSRLLSDRFSAERPKGSFSTLEIQRTEQGDSAMYLCASTNLQGARGYTFGSGTRLTVV.

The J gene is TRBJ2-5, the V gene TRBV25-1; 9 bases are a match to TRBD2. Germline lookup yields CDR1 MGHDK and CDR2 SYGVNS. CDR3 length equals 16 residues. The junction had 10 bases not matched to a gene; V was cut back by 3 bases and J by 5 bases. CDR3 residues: CASSEGIAGAGETQYF. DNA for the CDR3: TGTGCCAGCAGTGAGGGGATAGCGGGAGCGGGGGAGACCCAGTACTTC.

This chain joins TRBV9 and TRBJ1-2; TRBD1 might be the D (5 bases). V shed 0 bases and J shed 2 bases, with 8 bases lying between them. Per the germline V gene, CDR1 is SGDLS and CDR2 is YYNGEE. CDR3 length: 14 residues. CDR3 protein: CASSVATVNYGYTF. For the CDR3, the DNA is TGTGCCAGCAGCGTAGCGACAGTCAACTATGGCTACACCTTC.

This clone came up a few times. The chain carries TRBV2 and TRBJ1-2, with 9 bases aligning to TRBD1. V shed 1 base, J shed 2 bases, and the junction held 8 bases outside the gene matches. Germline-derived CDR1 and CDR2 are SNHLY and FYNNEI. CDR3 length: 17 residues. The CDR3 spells CASSEGPGGTGNYGYTF. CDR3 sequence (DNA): TGTGCCAGCAGTGAAGGCCCGGGGGGGACAGGGAACTATGGCTACACCTTC. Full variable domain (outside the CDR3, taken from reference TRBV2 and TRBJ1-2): EPEVTQTPSHQVTQMGQEVILRCVPISNHLYFYWYRQILGQKVEFLVSFYNNEISEKSEIFDDQFSVERPDGSNFTLKIRSTKLEDSAMYFCASSEGPGGTGNYGYTFGSGTRLTVV.

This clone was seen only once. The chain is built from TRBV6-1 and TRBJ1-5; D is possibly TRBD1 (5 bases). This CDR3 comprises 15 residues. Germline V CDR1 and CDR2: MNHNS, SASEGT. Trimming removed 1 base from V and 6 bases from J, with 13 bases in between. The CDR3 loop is CASSEVSGTFQPQHF. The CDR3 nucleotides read TGTGCCAGCAGTGAAGTGTCAGGGACGTTTCAGCCCCAGCATTTT.

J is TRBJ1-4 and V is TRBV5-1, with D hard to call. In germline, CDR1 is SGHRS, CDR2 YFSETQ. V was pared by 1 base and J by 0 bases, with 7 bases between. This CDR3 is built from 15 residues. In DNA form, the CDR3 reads TGCGCCAGCAGCTTGTCAGGCGCAACTAATGAAAAACTGTTTTTT. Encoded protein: CASSLSGATNEKLFF.

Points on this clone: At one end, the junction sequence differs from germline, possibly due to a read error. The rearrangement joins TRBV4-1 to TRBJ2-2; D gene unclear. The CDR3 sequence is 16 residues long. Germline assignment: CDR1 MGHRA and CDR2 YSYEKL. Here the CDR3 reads CASSQGWGHNTGELFF. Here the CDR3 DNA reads TGCGCCAGCAGTCAAGGGTGGGGTCACAACACCGGGGAGCTGTTTTTT.

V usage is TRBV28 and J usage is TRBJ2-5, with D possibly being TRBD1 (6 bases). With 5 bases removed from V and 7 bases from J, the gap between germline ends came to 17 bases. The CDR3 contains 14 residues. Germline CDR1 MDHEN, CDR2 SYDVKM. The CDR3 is CASSPGQSVGTQYF. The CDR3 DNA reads TGTGCCAGCAGTCCCGGACAGTCAGTGGGGACCCAGTACTTC.

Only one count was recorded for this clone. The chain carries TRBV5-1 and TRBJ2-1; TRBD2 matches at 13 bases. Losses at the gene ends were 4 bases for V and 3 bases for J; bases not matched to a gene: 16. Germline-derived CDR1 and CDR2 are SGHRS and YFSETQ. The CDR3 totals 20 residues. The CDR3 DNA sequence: TGCGCCAGCAGCACGAGGGGACTAGCGGGGTCCTTTACGGACTACAATGAGCAGTTCTTC. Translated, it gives CASSTRGLAGSFTDYNEQFF.

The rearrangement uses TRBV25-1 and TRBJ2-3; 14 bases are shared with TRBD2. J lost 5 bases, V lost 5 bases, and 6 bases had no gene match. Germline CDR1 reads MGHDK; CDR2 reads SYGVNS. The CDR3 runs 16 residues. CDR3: CASSFGLAGGQDTQYF. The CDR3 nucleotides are TGTGCCAGCAGTTTCGGACTAGCGGGAGGACAAGATACGCAGTATTTT.

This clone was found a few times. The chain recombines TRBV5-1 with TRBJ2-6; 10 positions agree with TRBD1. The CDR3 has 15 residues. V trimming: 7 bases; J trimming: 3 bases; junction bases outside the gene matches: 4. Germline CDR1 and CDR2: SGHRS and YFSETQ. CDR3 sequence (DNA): TGCGCCAGCTGGACAGGGGGTTTTGGGGCCAACGTCCTGACTTTC. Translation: CASWTGGFGANVLTF. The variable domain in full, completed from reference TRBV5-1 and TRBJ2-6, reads KAGVTQTPRYLIKTRGQQVTLSCSPISGHRSVSWYQQTPGQGLQFLFEYFSETQRNKGNFPGRFSGRQFSNSRSEMNVSTLELGDSALYLCASWTGGFGANVLTFGAGSRLTVL.

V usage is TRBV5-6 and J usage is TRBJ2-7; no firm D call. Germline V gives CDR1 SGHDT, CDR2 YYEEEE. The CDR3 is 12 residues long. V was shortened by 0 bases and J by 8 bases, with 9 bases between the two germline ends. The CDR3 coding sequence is TGTGCCAGCAGCTTGGCGGCAGGACAGCAGTACTTC. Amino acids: CASSLAAGQQYF.

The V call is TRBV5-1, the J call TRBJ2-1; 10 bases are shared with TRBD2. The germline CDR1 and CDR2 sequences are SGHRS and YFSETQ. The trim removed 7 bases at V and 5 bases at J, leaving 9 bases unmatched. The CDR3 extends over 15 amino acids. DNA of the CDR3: TGCGCCAGCCAGGGGGCTAGCGGGAGTAACAATGAGCAGTTCTTC. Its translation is CASQGASGSNNEQFF.

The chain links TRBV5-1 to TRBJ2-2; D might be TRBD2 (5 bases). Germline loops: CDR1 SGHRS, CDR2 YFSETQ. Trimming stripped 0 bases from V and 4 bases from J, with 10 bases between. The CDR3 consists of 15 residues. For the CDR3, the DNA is TGCGCCAGCAGCTTGGCCACGAGCGGCACCGGGGAGCTGTTTTTT. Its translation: CASSLATSGTGELFF.

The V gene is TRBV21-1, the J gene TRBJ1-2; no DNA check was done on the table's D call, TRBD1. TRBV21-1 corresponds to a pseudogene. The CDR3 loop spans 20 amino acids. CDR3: CASSQYTSHTGQGAYYGYTF. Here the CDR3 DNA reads TGTGCCAGCAGCCAGTACACCAGTCACACAGGACAGGGGGCTTACTATGGCTACACCTTC.